These 19 T cell receptor beta chains share one sample of origin, sequenced in a study of early T cells in non-severe SARS-CoV-2 infection (dated by TCRdb to the early 2020s). Library method: 5' RACE. TCRdb names NextSeq 500 as the instrument used. Clones were called with MiXCR by TCRdb after fastp trimmed the public reads at Q25, and only in-frame beta chains were retained. Here each entry gathers all rows of one CDR3 protein and keeps the most common genes and DNA. The table for this sample lists tens of thousands of distinct CDR3 sequences; around 9.7% of them were counted only once. Under 25% of the sample comes from the top ten. Sequences were obtained from whole blood. The receptors were gathered from an adult who was a healthcare worker with PCR-confirmed SARS-CoV-2 infection or an uninfected control (not recorded which).

This clonotype has only a few counts. V is TRBV6-5 and J is TRBJ2-6, with D possibly TRBD1 on 5 matching bases. The V and J ends lost 8 bases and 1 base respectively, with 6 bases between them. Per the germline V gene, CDR1 is MNHEY and CDR2 is SVGAGI. This CDR3 is built from 13 residues. As DNA, the CDR3 is TGTGCCAGCGGGGCATCTGGGGCCAACGTCCTGACTTTC. Encoded protein: CASGASGANVLTF.

This clonotype was detected ten times or more. This chain connects TRBV29-1 to TRBJ1-2; D unresolved. The CDR3 extends over 10 amino acids. The V gene lost 4 bases and the J gene lost 8 bases, with 8 bases spanning the gap. Germline V gives CDR1 SQVTM, CDR2 ANQGSEA. CDR3 sequence reads: CSVGDGGYTF. CDR3 nucleotide sequence: TGCAGCGTTGGCGACGGCGGCTACACCTTC.

In its sample, this clonotype was seen a few times. The chain links TRBV18 to TRBJ2-2; tentatively, D is TRBD2 (5 bases). Germline V gene sequence: CDR1 KGHSH, CDR2 LQKENI. V lost 1 base, J lost 3 bases, and 12 bases lay in between. This CDR3 region has 16 residues. The CDR3, as DNA: TGTGCCAGCTCACCACGGGAAGGGAGAGACACCGGGGAGCTGTTTTTT. Amino acids: CASSPREGRDTGELFF.

The sample holds a few counts of this clonotype. The rearrangement links TRBV30 to TRBJ2-5; 11 bases agree with TRBD2. Trimming cost V 3 bases and J 4 bases; bases outside gene matches: 1. The V gene's germline CDR1 is GTSNPN and CDR2 SVGIG (reference sequence). The CDR3 spans 13 residues. The CDR3: CAWRGLAGETQYF. The CDR3 DNA sequence: TGTGCCTGGAGAGGACTAGCGGGAGAGACCCAGTACTTC.

The J gene is TRBJ2-1, the V gene TRBV27, with D hard to call. Germline V gives CDR1 MNHEY, CDR2 SMNVEV (reference sequence). Trimming shortened V by 0 bases and J by 10 bases, and 10 bases separated the two germline ends. This CDR3 spans 13 amino acids. The CDR3 reads CASSLSSRLEQFF. The CDR3 DNA sequence: TGTGCCAGCAGTTTATCGAGTCGGTTAGAGCAGTTCTTC.

The V and J genes are TRBV30 and TRBJ1-1, with unresolved D. V lost 3 bases, J lost 4 bases, and 9 bases lay in between. Germline CDR1 reads GTSNPN; CDR2 reads SVGIG (reference sequence). CDR3 length: 12 amino acids. The CDR3, as DNA: TGTGCCTGGAGGGGGATAGGCACTGAAGCTTTCTTT. Amino acids: CAWRGIGTEAFF.

The chain links TRBV7-9 to TRBJ2-3; D possibly corresponds to TRBD2 (5 bases). In germline, CDR1 is SEHNR, CDR2 FQNEAQ (reference sequence). This CDR3 comprises 16 residues. The V end lost 5 bases, the J end lost 0 bases, and 15 bases lay between the germline ends. Here the CDR3 DNA reads TGTGCCAGCAGCAAACGCAGGAGGACCAGCACAGATACGCAGTATTTT. Translating gives CASSKRRRTSTDTQYF.

In its sample, this clonotype was seen many times. The chain links TRBV5-1 to TRBJ2-7; TRBD1 or TRBD2 may be the D gene (5 bases each). Trimming cost V 5 bases and J 9 bases, with 27 bases left between them. Germline loops: CDR1 SGHRS, CDR2 YFSETQ. The length of the CDR3 is 16 residues. The CDR3 region is CASRAGTEASPTRQYF. The CDR3 DNA reads TGCGCCAGCAGGGCCGGGACCGAAGCCTCTCCTACGAGGCAGTACTTC.

This clonotype was observed at least ten times. V and J are TRBV5-4 and TRBJ2-3, with 10 bases matching TRBD2. The CDR3 is 19 amino acids. Germline V gene lookup returns CDR1 SGHNT and CDR2 YYREEE (reference sequence). V shed 4 bases, J shed 2 bases, and the junction held 16 bases outside the gene matches. This CDR3 reads CASSPQASSGGQVTDTQYF. The DNA for the CDR3 is TGTGCCAGCAGCCCGCAAGCTTCTAGCGGGGGCCAAGTCACAGATACGCAGTATTTT.

The chain uses TRBV5-4 and TRBJ1-2, with 9 bases matching TRBD1. CDR3 length: 15 amino acids. CDR1 is SGHNT, CDR2 YYREEE, per germline (reference sequence). Losses at the gene ends were 4 bases for V and 4 bases for J; bases not matched to a gene: 8. Here the CDR3 reads CASSPPGQGIYGYTF. The DNA of the CDR3 is TGTGCCAGCAGCCCGCCGGGACAGGGTATCTATGGCTACACCTTC.

This rearrangement joins TRBV12-5 to TRBJ2-7, with D possibly matching TRBD2 (6 bases). The length of the CDR3 is 14 residues. Trimming pared 6 bases from V and 4 bases from J, leaving 16 bases between. Germline CDR1 reads LGHNT; CDR2 reads FRNRAP. The CDR3 region is CASGTGLIDYEQYF. The CDR3 bases are TGTGCTAGTGGCACGGGACTGATCGATTACGAGCAGTACTTC.

This clonotype was seen many times. This chain links TRBV12-1 with TRBJ2-1; TRBD1, the D gene given by the table, was not confirmed from the DNA. TRBV12-1 is a documented pseudogene. The CDR3 runs 13 residues. CDR3 in amino acids: CAEPVGGSNEQFF. The DNA of the CDR3 is TGTGCCGAGCCCGTGGGGGGATCGAATGAGCAGTTCTTC.

In its sample, this clonotype was seen a few times. V and J are TRBV3-1 and TRBJ1-1, with D possibly matching TRBD1 (6 bases). The CDR3 loop spans 14 amino acids. Germline CDR1 is LGHDT and CDR2 is YNNKEL (reference sequence). Trimming shortened V by 4 bases and J by 5 bases, and 14 bases separated the two germline ends. CDR3 loop: CASSPSDRRTEAFF. The CDR3 DNA reads as TGTGCCAGCAGCCCCTCGGACAGACGGACTGAAGCTTTCTTT.

This clonotype has only a few counts. The chain joins TRBV2 to TRBJ1-5, with D unclear. The ends were cut back, 7 bases at V and 11 bases at J, with 18 bases in the middle. Germline loops: CDR1 SNHLY, CDR2 FYNNEI. The CDR3 length is 13 residues. CDR3 in DNA: TGTGCCAGCACCTTAACGGGGAAATGGTCCCAGCATTTT. It specifies CASTLTGKWSQHF.

This clonotype was detected a few times. The chain recombines TRBV10-2 with TRBJ1-2; D not certain. The CDR3 covers 14 residues. Germline assignment: CDR1 WSHSY and CDR2 SAAADI. Trimming stripped 10 bases from V and 4 bases from J, with 19 bases between. The CDR3 DNA sequence: TGCGCCACCAATCCTGAGGGTCTAAGCTATGGCTACACCTTC. It translates to CATNPEGLSYGYTF.

This clonotype was picked up many times. This rearrangement joins TRBV5-1 to TRBJ2-3; TRBD2 aligns across 11 bases. The trim removed 4 bases at V and 1 base at J, leaving 8 bases unmatched. The CDR3 spans 17 residues. Germline V gene lookup returns CDR1 SGHRS and CDR2 YFSETQ. The CDR3 spells CASSAGVAGGRTDTQYF. CDR3 in DNA: TGCGCCAGCAGCGCAGGAGTAGCGGGGGGGCGCACAGATACGCAGTATTTT.

V gene TRBV6-1 combines with J gene TRBJ1-2, with 7 bases identical to TRBD1. J lost 6 bases, V lost 2 bases, and 3 bases had no gene match. This CDR3 spans 13 amino acids. Germline V gene data show CDR1 as MNHNS and CDR2 as SASEGT. The CDR3, as DNA: TGTGCCAGCAGTGAAACAGGGGCTGATGGCTACACCTTC. Translating gives CASSETGADGYTF.

This clonotype was seen many times. The J gene is TRBJ1-6, the V gene TRBV3-1; D is ambiguous. Trimming took 4 bases from V and 5 from J, leaving 3 bases between them. Germline loops: CDR1 LGHDT, CDR2 YNNKEL (reference sequence). This CDR3 contains 12 residues. CDR3 DNA: TGTGCCAGCAGCCCAAATAATTCACCCCTCCACTTT. Residues: CASSPNNSPLHF.

The gene calls are TRBV7-9 and TRBJ2-3, with a possible D match to TRBD2 (6 bases). CDR1 and CDR2 (germline): SEHNR, FQNEAQ (reference sequence). This CDR3 comprises 17 residues. V lost 10 bases, J lost 3 bases, and 26 bases lay in between. The CDR3 loop is CATRQFRMGRGTDTQYF. In DNA form, the CDR3 reads TGTGCCACTAGACAATTTCGGATGGGACGGGGGACAGATACGCAGTATTTT.